These T cell receptor beta chains were read from a single sample in a study of cytomegalovirus exposure and HLA in healthy donors. Here immunoSEQ multiplex PCR was the method, and the copy in TCRdb shows in-frame clones only, minus some. Its table lists fewer than 150,000 clones. Input material: PBMCs. Receptor source: a man in his forties or fifties in good health and CMV-seronegative. Each CDR3 is given with its conserved first and last residue.

j_call v_call cdr3_aa
TRBJ2-5 TRBV7-9 CASSFSGVETQYF
TRBJ2-7 TRBV6-5 CASSFLDRTYEQYF
TRBJ1-5 TRBV27 CASRQGSQPQHF
TRBJ2-4 TRBV5-5 CASSLAVTGAKNIQYF
TRBJ2-6 TRBV4-3 CASSPGLSGANVLTF
TRBJ1-5 TRBV10-3 CAINVGRGEPQHF
TRBJ2-7 TRBV4-2 CASSLGTSLSYEQYF
TRBJ2-3 TRBV5-1 CASSLAPTSTDTQYF
TRBJ1-2 TRBV9 CASSVGQAPNYGYTF
TRBJ1-1 TRBV7-3 CASSQRQGTEAFF
TRBJ2-1 TRBV2 CASSISGAGAYNEQFF
TRBJ2-1 TRBV6-6 CASRTGLARNEQFF
TRBJ2-3 TRBV7-7 CASSRGQGTDTQYF
TRBJ1-1 TRBV28 CASSLISGSGEAFF
TRBJ2-7 TRBV5-1 CASSLDQGVIYEQYF
TRBJ1-2 TRBV7-9 CASSFRDSLRGYTF
TRBJ2-7 TRBV5-1 CASSPGTGNYEQYF
TRBJ2-3 TRBV7-6 CASSLSTDTQYF
TRBJ2-3 TRBV9 CASSVGVSRTDTQYF
TRBJ2-7 TRBV19 CASSEQGYEQYF
TRBJ2-7 TRBV6-6 CASSPRTGVANEQYF
TRBJ1-2 TRBV19 CASSRTYTTGGLYGYTF
TRBJ2-7 TRBV9 CASSVTGQGRNEQYF
TRBJ2-5 TRBV27 CASSFRGLAETQYF
TRBJ2-3 TRBV7-8 CASSLDERTTDTQYF
TRBJ2-7 TRBV6-1 CASSDAQGLGLHEQYF
TRBJ2-7 TRBV14 CASSQSPQRNEQYF
TRBJ1-2 TRBV4-2 CASSQETVPYGYTF
TRBJ1-3 TRBV5-4 CASSQGQAGNTIYF
TRBJ1-1 TRBV15 CATSRDLVGSEAFF
TRBJ1-1 TRBV19 CASSIEDRANTEAFF
TRBJ2-1 TRBV29-1 CSVELPGWDEQFF
TRBJ2-1 TRBV5-1 CASSLVSGQGFNEQFF
TRBJ2-1 TRBV7-7 CASSLYITGGSSYNEQFF
TRBJ1-1 TRBV4-3 CASSQVPGLMNTEAFF
TRBJ2-3 TRBV7-6 CASSLDYTDTQYF
TRBJ2-5 TRBV5-1 CASSPQGLAGVGETQYF
TRBJ2-7 TRBV4-3 CASSQAGTGRAYEQYF
TRBJ2-6 TRBV29-1 CSVGGGGRNSGANVLTF
TRBJ2-5 TRBV6-5 CASHGVERGGETQYF
TRBJ1-4 TRBV14 CASGGSEKLFF